The 9 T cell receptor beta chains presented below share a single source sample, sequenced in a study of blood T cells in healthy people across ages. Primers used in a second PCR of roughly 6 to 11 cycles were a sample-barcoded 5' primer and a J-beta primer mix. TCRdb reanalysed the 5' RACE reads using MiXCR and keeps one entry per CDR3 protein. The sample holds about 1,000,000 distinct CDR3 sequences, 40% to 50% seen once. Sequencing was done on a sample of blood. The receptors were gathered from an older woman in good health.

The V and J genes are TRBV5-1 and TRBJ1-1, with TRBD1 matching 7 bases. CDR1 and CDR2 (germline): SGHRS, YFSETQ. This CDR3 is built from 16 residues. V lost 0 bases, J lost 0 bases, and 5 bases stayed unmatched. CDR3 in amino acids: CASSLGQGIMNTEAFF. The CDR3 DNA sequence: TGCGCCAGCAGCTTGGGACAGGGCATCATGAACACTGAAGCTTTCTTT.

This chain joins TRBV29-1 and TRBJ2-3, with 8 positions matching TRBD1. J gave up 1 base and V 6 bases, and 9 bases lay outside the gene matches. This CDR3 comprises 15 residues. Germline V lookup: CDR1 SQVTM, CDR2 ANQGSEA. For the CDR3, the DNA is TGCAGCGTATATGGACAGGGTCGCGGCACAGATACGCAGTATTTT. It translates to CSVYGQGRGTDTQYF.

The chain carries TRBV27 and TRBJ1-1; perhaps TRBD1 as D (6 bases). CDR3 length: 14 amino acids. V lost 5 bases, J lost 0 bases, and 10 bases lay in between. Germline CDR1 MNHEY, CDR2 SMNVEV (reference sequence). CDR3 sequence reads: CASSIGGLNTEAFF. Here the CDR3 DNA reads TGTGCCAGCAGTATCGGGGGCCTGAACACTGAAGCTTTCTTT.

This rearrangement joins TRBV4-2 to TRBJ1-3; D possibly corresponds to TRBD1 (6 bases). The CDR3 has 17 amino acids. Between the trimmed V and J ends, which lost 0 bases and 0 bases, there was a span of 12 bases. Germline loops: CDR1 LGHNA, CDR2 YNFKEQ. CDR3 amino acids: CASSQEIGGFSGNTIYF. CDR3 DNA: TGTGCCAGCAGCCAAGAAATAGGGGGTTTCTCTGGAAACACCATATATTTT.

The chain carries TRBV30 and TRBJ1-6, with D possibly matching TRBD1 (5 bases). Trimming removed 3 bases from V and 9 bases from J, with 15 bases in between. Germline CDR1 reads GTSNPN; CDR2 reads SVGIG (reference sequence). CDR3 length equals 14 residues. Here the CDR3 reads CAWRSGTIGSPLHF. The CDR3 bases are TGTGCCTGGAGATCAGGGACGATTGGTTCACCCCTCCACTTT.

This clonotype was picked up a small number of times. DNA for the CDR3: TGTGCCAGCTCACCATCGGACGTGGGACGCTACGAGCAGTACTTC. Its translation: CASSPSDVGRYEQYF. This chain uses TRBV18 with TRBJ2-7, with D perhaps matching TRBD1 or TRBD2 (5 bases each). CDR3 length: 15 residues. The germline V and J ends were trimmed by 2 bases and 3 bases, with 14 bases remaining between them. CDR1 is KGHSH, CDR2 LQKENI, per germline.

This sequence joins TRBV2 and TRBJ1-2; no reliable D call. This CDR3 comprises 14 residues. Per the germline V gene, CDR1 is SNHLY and CDR2 is FYNNEI. The ends were cut back, 6 bases at V and 4 bases at J, with 15 bases in the middle. This chain's CDR3 is CASRVTQDGYGYTF. Written as DNA, the CDR3 is TGTGCCAGCAGGGTGACCCAGGACGGCTATGGCTACACCTTC.

The rearrangement uses TRBV20-1 and TRBJ2-5, with TRBD2 identical over 7 bases. Germline values: CDR1 DFQATT, CDR2 SNEGSKA (reference sequence). This CDR3 is 13 amino acids long. Trimming cost V 5 bases and J 11 bases; bases outside gene matches: 14. The CDR3 region is CSASGRLAGEQYF. The CDR3 nucleotides are TGCAGTGCTTCCGGCCGACTAGCTGGTGAGCAGTACTTC.

This chain connects TRBV20-1 to TRBJ2-7; D tentatively reads TRBD1 or TRBD2 (5 bases each). In germline, CDR1 is DFQATT, CDR2 SNEGSKA (reference sequence). Trimming took off 2 bases at V and 9 bases at J, with 11 bases between the two ends. CDR3 length equals 11 residues. The DNA of the CDR3 is TGCAGTGCTAGAAGGCAGGGAGTGCAGTACTTC. This sequence encodes CSARRQGVQYF.